Listed below are T cell receptor beta chains from one sample, sequenced in a study of T cell repertoires in cytomegalovirus infection. TCRdb reanalysed the reads using MiXCR and keeps one entry per CDR3 protein. The data show around 300,000 distinct CDR3 sequences, with approximately 9.5% seen just once and about 4.5% held by the top ten. Material for sequencing was PBMCs. The receptors stem from a human donor in good health (CMV status not recorded). Some clones in this sample may be carry-over from other donors' samples. The CDR3 runs from the conserved cysteine through the conserved F or W. Each record gives: CDR3 protein, J gene, V gene.

cdr3_aa: CASSSPGQMNTEAFF; j_call: TRBJ1-1; v_call: TRBV7-2
cdr3_aa: CASSIDLLGTSGLYNEQFF; j_call: TRBJ2-1; v_call: TRBV19
cdr3_aa: CASSEGLGNEQFF; j_call: TRBJ2-1; v_call: TRBV11-2
cdr3_aa: CASSLGGGAILYGYTF; j_call: TRBJ1-2; v_call: TRBV7-2
cdr3_aa: CASSLSWGRGEKLFF; j_call: TRBJ1-4; v_call: TRBV7-2
cdr3_aa: CASSQDPRGGANVLTF; j_call: TRBJ2-6; v_call: TRBV4-3
cdr3_aa: CASSLVGAGYEQFF; j_call: TRBJ2-1; v_call: TRBV27
cdr3_aa: CASTLIFGSYEQYF; j_call: TRBJ2-7; v_call: TRBV19
cdr3_aa: CASSYPGQVSTEAFF; j_call: TRBJ1-1; v_call: TRBV6-5
cdr3_aa: CASSQEYPGLAGGGELFF; j_call: TRBJ2-2; v_call: TRBV4-3
cdr3_aa: CASSLASAEYEQYF; j_call: TRBJ2-7; v_call: TRBV7-6
cdr3_aa: CASQRTGRRNEQFF; j_call: TRBJ2-1; v_call: TRBV6-1
cdr3_aa: CASRQSSSYEQYF; j_call: TRBJ2-7; v_call: TRBV5-1
cdr3_aa: CASSTPKRAGGASTYNEQFF; j_call: TRBJ2-1; v_call: TRBV7-2
cdr3_aa: CSAFRGLAGGEQYF; j_call: TRBJ2-7; v_call: TRBV20-1
cdr3_aa: CASSPEGRTDPGYTF; j_call: TRBJ1-2; v_call: TRBV5-1
cdr3_aa: CASSLDRKAGYTF; j_call: TRBJ1-2; v_call: TRBV7-3
cdr3_aa: CASSQSLGAVSGTQYF; j_call: TRBJ2-5; v_call: TRBV4-3
cdr3_aa: CASSGGGPTDTQYF; j_call: TRBJ2-3; v_call: TRBV7-2
cdr3_aa: CASRTPTGPYGYTF; j_call: TRBJ1-2; v_call: TRBV6-5